This T cell receptor beta chain was identified during a study of blood T cell repertoires in COVID-19. This clone was observed a few times. This table comes from immunoSEQ multiplex PCR, and its TCRdb copy is limited to in-frame clones, with some not included. In the table there are about 120,000 clones, 84% of which are singletons. Trimming stripped 2 bases from V and 5 bases from J, with 9 bases between. CDR1 is GTSNPN and CDR2 is SVGIG in the germline V gene (reference sequence). This CDR3 is built from 12 residues. This rearrangement joins TRBV30 to TRBJ2-5; the D gene is possibly TRBD2 (6 bases). Sequencing used PBMCs or T cells enriched from blood (not recorded which). The clonotype originates from a woman in her 30s who had recovered from COVID-19. The CDR3 here is CAWSYSGETQYF. The CDR3 coding sequence is TGTGCCTGGAGTTATAGCGGCGAGACCCAGTACTTC.